This T cell receptor beta chain emerged from a study of tumor and adjacent non-tumor tissue in lung cancer. The library came from three nested PCR rounds adapted from ARM-PCR protocols. A single record per CDR3 protein comes from TCRdb applying MiXCR to the multiplex PCR reads. The sample shows under 150,000 distinct CDR3 sequences, 66% of them seen only once. This sample's RNA came from whole unsorted tissue. This clonotype has a handful of counts. At one end the junction does not follow the germline gene, possibly because of a read error. The sequenced material came from lung tumor tissue. The sequence was obtained from a man between 60 and 70 years old with small cell lung cancer.

In nucleotides, the CDR3 is TGTGTCAGCAGTATTGGGACAGAATATTCACCCCTCCACTTT. This sequence encodes CVSSIGTEYSPLHF. The V call is TRBV6-5, the J call TRBJ1-6, with TRBD1 identical over 7 bases. In germline, CDR1 is MNHEY, CDR2 SVGAGI. The CDR3 consists of 14 residues.